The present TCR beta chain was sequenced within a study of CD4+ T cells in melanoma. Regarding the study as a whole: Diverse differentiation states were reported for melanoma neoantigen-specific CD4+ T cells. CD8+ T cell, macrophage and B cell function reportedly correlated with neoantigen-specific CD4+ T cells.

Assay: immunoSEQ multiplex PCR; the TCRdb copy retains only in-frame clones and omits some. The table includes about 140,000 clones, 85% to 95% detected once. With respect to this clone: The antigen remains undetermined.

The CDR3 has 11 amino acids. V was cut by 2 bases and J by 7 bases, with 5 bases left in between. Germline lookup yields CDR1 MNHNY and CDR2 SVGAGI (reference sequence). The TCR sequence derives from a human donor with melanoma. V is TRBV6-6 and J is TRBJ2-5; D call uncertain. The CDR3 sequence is CASSYSGTQYF. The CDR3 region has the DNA TGTGCCAGCAGTTACAGTGGGACCCAGTACTTC.